Listed below are T cell receptor beta chains from one sample, sequenced in a study of blood T cell repertoires in COVID-19. Data came from immunoSEQ multiplex PCR; TCRdb stores just in-frame clones and leaves some out. The sample gives 150,000 to 200,000 clones, roughly 80% of which show up once; roughly an eighth is in the top ten. Specimen: PBMCs or T cells enriched from blood (not recorded which). Source of these receptors: a man aged 55 to 70 who had been exposed to COVID-19. Each CDR3 is given with its conserved first and last residue.

V gene	J gene	CDR3 protein
TRBV9	TRBJ2-6	CASSAGAGANVLTF
TRBV6-5	TRBJ2-1	CASRNSGGSYNEQFF
TRBV9	TRBJ2-1	CASSPNGRGEQFF
TRBV29-1	TRBJ2-7	CSVGTSGLEQYF
TRBV7-2	TRBJ1-1	CASSLDTGNTEAFF
TRBV27	TRBJ2-7	CASSLWQGYDEQYF
TRBV28	TRBJ1-5	CASRPQGSPNQPQHF
TRBV5-1	TRBJ2-1	CASSLLGGLAGSSEQFF
TRBV4-2	TRBJ1-6	CASSQAQGFESYDSPLHF
TRBV7-9	TRBJ2-1	CASSSPLAGGSNEQFF
TRBV18	TRBJ1-2	CASSPLDRADGYTF
TRBV13	TRBJ1-3	CASSPYGTKIAGNTIYF
TRBV11-3	TRBJ2-3	CASSLEGGGLSTDTQYF
TRBV7-9	TRBJ2-6	CASGTGGAGANVLTF
TRBV6-5	TRBJ1-1	CASSHGGVNTEAFF
TRBV7-2	TRBJ2-2	CASSLERGSGTGELFF
TRBV27	TRBJ2-5	CASRLDRFLGTQYF
TRBV19	TRBJ2-7	CASSTTSGSAYEQYF
TRBV7-9	TRBJ1-1	CASSPVAGAFF
TRBV27	TRBJ1-5	CASSREYSNQPQHF
TRBV3-1/TRBV3-2	TRBJ2-7	CASSQLTSLATEQYF
TRBV9	TRBJ2-1	CASSPVAGYGEQFF
TRBV5-4	TRBJ1-3	CASSLTGAGNTIYF
TRBV19	TRBJ1-2	CASSTKTGTGIYGYTF
TRBV28	TRBJ1-2	CASKQTNYGYTF
TRBV7-9	TRBJ1-2	CASSLTRGVTDDYTF
TRBV27	TRBJ1-1	CASLGMSRGGAYGEAFF
TRBV30	TRBJ1-1	CAWSAWGTGGNTEAFF
TRBV11-3	TRBJ2-5	CASSRTGLAGEETQYF
TRBV12-3/TRBV12-4	TRBJ1-4	CASSQGGNEKLFF
TRBV14	TRBJ1-4	CASSQDDEGWNEKLFF
TRBV10-3	TRBJ1-1	CAISGATEAFF
TRBV19	TRBJ2-5	CASSIDQRTSGRGETQYF
TRBV7-6	TRBJ2-7	CASSPLGGGGKYEQYF
TRBV6-5	TRBJ2-5	CASRGQGMETQYF
TRBV5-1	TRBJ2-5	CASREQGGGETQYF
TRBV6-1	TRBJ1-4	CASSEPQGGFGELFF
TRBV4-2	TRBJ2-7	CASSQATSGGLYEQYF